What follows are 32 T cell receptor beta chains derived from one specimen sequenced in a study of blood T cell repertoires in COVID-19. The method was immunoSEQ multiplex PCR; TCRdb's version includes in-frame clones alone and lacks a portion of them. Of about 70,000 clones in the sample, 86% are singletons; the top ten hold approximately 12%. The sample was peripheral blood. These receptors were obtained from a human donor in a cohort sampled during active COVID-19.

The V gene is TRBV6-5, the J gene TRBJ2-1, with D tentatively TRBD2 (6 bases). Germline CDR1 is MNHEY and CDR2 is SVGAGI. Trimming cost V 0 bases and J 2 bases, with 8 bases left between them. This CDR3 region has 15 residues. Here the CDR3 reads CASSYSLATYNEQFF. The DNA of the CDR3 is TGTGCCAGCAGTTACTCCCTAGCGACCTACAATGAGCAGTTCTTC.

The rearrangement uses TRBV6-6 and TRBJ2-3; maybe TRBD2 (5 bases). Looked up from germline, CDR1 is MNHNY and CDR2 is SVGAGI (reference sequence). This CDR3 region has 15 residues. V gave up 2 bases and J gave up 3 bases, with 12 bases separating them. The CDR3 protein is CASSYGETLTDTQYF. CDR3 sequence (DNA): TGTGCCAGCAGTTACGGGGAGACACTAACAGATACGCAGTATTTT.

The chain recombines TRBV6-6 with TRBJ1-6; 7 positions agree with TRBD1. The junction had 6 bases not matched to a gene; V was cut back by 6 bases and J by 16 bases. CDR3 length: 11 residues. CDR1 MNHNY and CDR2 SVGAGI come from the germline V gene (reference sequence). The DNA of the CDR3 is TGTGCCAGCAGACAACAGGGGCCGCTCCACTTT. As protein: CASRQQGPLHF.

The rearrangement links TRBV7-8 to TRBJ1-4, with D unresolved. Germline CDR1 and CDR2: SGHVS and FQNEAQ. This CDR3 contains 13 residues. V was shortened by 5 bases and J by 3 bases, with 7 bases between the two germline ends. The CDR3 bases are TGTGCCAGCAGCCGTTCGGCTAATGAAAAACTGTTTTTT. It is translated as CASSRSANEKLFF.

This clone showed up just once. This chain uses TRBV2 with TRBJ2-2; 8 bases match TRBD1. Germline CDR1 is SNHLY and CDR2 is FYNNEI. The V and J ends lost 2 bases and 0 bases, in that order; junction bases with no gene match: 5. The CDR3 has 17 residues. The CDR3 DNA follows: TGTGCCAGCAGTGAACTTAAACAGGGGGCGAACACCGGGGAGCTGTTTTTT. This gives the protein CASSELKQGANTGELFF.

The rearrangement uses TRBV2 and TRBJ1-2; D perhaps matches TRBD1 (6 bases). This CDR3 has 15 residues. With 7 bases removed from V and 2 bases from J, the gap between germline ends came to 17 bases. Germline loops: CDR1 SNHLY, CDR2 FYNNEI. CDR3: CASTSGQTPNYGYTF. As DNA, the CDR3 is TGTGCCAGCACCTCTGGACAGACGCCCAACTATGGCTACACCTTC.

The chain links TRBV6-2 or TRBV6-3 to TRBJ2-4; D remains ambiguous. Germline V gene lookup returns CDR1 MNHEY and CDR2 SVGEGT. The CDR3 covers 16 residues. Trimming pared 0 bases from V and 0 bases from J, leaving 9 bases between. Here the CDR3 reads CASSYSRLLAKNIQYF. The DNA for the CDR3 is TGTGCCAGCAGTTACTCGCGACTGCTAGCCAAAAACATTCAGTACTTC.

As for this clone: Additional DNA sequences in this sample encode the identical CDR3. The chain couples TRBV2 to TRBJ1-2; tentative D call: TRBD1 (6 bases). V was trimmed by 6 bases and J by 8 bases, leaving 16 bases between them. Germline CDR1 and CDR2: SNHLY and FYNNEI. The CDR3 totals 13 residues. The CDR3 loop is CASSTTGQGGYTF. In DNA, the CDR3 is TGTGCCAGCAGCACGACAGGCCAAGGAGGCTACACCTTC.

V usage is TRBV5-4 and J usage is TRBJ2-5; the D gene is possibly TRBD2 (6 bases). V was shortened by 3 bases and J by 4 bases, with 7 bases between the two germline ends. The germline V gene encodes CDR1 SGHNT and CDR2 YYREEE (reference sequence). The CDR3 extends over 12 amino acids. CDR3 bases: TGTGCCAGCAGCTGGGGAGGAGAGACCCAGTACTTC. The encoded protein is CASSWGGETQYF.

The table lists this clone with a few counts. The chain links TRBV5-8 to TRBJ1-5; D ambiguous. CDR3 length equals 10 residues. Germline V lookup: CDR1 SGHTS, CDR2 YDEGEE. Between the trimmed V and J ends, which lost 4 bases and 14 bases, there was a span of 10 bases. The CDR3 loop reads CASSQTDKHF. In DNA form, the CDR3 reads TGTGCCAGCAGCCAAACCGACAAGCATTTT.

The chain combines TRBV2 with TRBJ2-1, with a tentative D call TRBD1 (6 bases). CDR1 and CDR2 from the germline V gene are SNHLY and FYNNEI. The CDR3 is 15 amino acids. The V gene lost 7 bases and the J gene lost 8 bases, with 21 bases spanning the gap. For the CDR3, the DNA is TGTGCCAGCACCCCCCGGGTCCTGGGGGCACATGAGCAGTTCTTC. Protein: CASTPRVLGAHEQFF.

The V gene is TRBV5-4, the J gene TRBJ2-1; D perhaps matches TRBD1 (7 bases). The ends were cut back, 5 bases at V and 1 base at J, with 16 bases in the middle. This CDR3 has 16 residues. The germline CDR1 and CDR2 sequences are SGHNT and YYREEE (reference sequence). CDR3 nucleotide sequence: TGTGCCAGCAGACCAGGGGGGTCTGGATCCTACAATGAGCAGTTCTTC. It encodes CASRPGGSGSYNEQFF. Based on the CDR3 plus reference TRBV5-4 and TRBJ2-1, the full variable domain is ETGVTQSPTHLIKTRGQQVTLRCSSQSGHNTVSWYQQALGQGPQFIFQYYREEENGRGNFPPRFSGLQFPNYSSELNVNALELDDSALYLCASRPGGSGSYNEQFFGPGTRLTVL.

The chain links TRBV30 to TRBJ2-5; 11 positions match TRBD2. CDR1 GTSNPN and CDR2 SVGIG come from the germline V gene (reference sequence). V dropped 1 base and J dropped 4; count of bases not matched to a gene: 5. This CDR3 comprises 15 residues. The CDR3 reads CAWSATSGGGETQYF. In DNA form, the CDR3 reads TGTGCCTGGAGTGCCACTAGCGGGGGTGGAGAGACCCAGTACTTC.

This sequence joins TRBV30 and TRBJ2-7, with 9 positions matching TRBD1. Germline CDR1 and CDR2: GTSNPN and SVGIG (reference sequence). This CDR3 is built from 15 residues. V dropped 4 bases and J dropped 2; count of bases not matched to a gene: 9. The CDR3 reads CAWNTGTGIPYEQYF. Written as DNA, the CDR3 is TGTGCCTGGAATACCGGGACAGGGATCCCCTACGAGCAGTACTTC.

The CDR3 loop reads CASSPRLAGANVRGTGELFF. CDR3 sequence (DNA): TGTGCCAGCTCACCACGCCTAGCGGGGGCCAATGTTCGTGGCACCGGGGAGCTGTTTTTT. The gene calls are TRBV18 and TRBJ2-2; 10 nucleotides align to TRBD2. The junction had 15 bases not matched to a gene; V was cut back by 1 base and J by 4 bases. Germline-derived CDR1 and CDR2 are KGHSH and LQKENI. The CDR3 covers 20 residues.

This CDR3 is CASRGQLNQPQHF. The DNA for the CDR3 is TGTGCCAGCAGGGGACAGCTCAATCAGCCCCAGCATTTT. The chain uses TRBV6-5 and TRBJ1-5, with 7 positions matching TRBD1. The V gene end was trimmed by 6 bases and the J gene end by 3 bases; junction bases not matched to a gene: 2. Germline CDR1 reads MNHEY; CDR2 reads SVGAGI. The CDR3 spans 13 residues.

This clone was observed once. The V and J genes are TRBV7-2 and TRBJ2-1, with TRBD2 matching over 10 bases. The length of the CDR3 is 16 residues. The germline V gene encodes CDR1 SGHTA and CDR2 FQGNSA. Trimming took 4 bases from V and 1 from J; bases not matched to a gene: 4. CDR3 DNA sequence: TGTGCCAGCAGCTCAGCGGGGGGGCGGTCCTACAATGAGCAGTTCTTC. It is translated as CASSSAGGRSYNEQFF. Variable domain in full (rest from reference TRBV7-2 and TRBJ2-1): GAGVSQSPSNKVTEKGKDVELRCDPISGHTALYWYRQSLGQGLEFLIYFQGNSAPDKSGLPSDRFSAERTGGSVSTLTIQRTQQEDSAVYLCASSSAGGRSYNEQFFGPGTRLTVL.

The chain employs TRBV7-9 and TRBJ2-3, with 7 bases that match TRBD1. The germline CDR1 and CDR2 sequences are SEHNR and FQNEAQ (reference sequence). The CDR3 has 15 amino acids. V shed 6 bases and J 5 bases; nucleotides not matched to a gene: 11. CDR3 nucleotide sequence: TGTGCCAGCAGTCAGAGGGGGCAACCCGAAGATACGCAGTATTTT. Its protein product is CASSQRGQPEDTQYF.

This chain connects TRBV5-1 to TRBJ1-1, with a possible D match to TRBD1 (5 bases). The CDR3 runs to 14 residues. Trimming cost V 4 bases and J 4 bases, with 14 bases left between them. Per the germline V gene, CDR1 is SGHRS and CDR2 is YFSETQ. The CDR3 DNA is TGCGCCAGCAGCGTCCAGGGTGATGGCACTGAAGCTTTCTTT. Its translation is CASSVQGDGTEAFF.

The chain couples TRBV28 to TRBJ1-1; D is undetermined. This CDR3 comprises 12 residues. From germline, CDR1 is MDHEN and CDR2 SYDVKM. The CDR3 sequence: CVPSGQNTEAFF. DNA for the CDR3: TGTGTTCCGAGTGGGCAGAACACTGAAGCTTTCTTT.

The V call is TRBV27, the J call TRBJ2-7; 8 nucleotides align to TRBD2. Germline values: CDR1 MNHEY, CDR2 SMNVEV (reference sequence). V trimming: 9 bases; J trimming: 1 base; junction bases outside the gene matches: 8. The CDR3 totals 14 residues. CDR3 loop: CASQGLGRSYEQYF. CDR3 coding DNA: TGTGCCAGTCAGGGACTAGGGAGGTCCTACGAGCAGTACTTC.

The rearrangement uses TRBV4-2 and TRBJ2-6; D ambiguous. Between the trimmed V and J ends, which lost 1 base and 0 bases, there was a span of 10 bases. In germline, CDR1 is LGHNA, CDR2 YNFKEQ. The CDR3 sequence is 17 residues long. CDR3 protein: CASSQAELLSGANVLTF. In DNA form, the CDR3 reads TGTGCCAGCAGCCAAGCCGAACTTCTCTCTGGGGCCAACGTCCTGACTTTC.

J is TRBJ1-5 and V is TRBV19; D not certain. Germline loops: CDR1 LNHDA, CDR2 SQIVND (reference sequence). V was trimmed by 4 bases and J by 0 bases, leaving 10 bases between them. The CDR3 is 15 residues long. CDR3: CASSNTPDSNQPQHF. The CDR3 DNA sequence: TGTGCCAGTAGTAACACGCCAGATAGCAATCAGCCCCAGCATTTT.

The CDR3 DNA is TGTGCCTGGACTAGCGGGGTATCAGATACGCAGTATTTT. Protein: CAWTSGVSDTQYF. The gene calls are TRBV30 and TRBJ2-3; 9 nucleotides agree with TRBD2. This CDR3 is 13 amino acids long. V was clipped by 4 bases and J by 4 bases; unmatched bases: 3. Germline V gives CDR1 GTSNPN, CDR2 SVGIG (reference sequence).

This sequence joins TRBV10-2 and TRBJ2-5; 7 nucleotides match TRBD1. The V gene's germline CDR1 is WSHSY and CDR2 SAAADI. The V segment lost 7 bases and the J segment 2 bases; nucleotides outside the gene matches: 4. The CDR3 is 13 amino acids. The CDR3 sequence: CASTRGQQETQYF. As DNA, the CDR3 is TGCGCCAGCACAAGGGGGCAGCAAGAGACCCAGTACTTC.

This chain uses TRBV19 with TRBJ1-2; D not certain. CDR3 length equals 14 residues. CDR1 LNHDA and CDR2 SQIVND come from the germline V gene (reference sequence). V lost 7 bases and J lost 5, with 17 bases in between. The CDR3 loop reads CASKSSGGRYGYTF. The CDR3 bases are TGTGCCAGTAAATCGTCCGGAGGACGGTATGGCTACACCTTC.

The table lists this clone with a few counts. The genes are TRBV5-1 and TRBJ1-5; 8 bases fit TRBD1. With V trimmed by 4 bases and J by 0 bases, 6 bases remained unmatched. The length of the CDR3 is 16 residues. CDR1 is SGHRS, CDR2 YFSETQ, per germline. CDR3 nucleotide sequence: TGCGCCAGCAGCCCGGGACAGGCCTTTAGCAATCAGCCCCAGCATTTT. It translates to CASSPGQAFSNQPQHF.

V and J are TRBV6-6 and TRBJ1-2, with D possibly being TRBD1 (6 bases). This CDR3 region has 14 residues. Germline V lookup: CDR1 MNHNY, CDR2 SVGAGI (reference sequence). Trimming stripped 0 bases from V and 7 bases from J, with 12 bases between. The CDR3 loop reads CASSYSSRGAGYTF. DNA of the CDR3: TGTGCCAGCAGTTACTCCTCCAGGGGTGCTGGCTACACCTTC.

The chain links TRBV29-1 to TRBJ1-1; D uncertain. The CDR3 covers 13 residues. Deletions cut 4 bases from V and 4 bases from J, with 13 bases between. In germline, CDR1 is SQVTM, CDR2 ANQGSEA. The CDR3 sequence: CSVGRPYGTEAFF. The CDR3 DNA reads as TGCAGCGTTGGGAGGCCCTACGGCACTGAAGCTTTCTTT.

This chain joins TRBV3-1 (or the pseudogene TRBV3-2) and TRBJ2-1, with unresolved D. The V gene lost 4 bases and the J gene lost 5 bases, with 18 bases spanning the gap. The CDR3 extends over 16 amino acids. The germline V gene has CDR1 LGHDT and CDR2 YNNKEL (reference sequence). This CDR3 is CASSPRLFSVDNEQFF. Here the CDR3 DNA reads TGTGCCAGCAGCCCCAGACTTTTTTCAGTGGACAATGAGCAGTTCTTC.

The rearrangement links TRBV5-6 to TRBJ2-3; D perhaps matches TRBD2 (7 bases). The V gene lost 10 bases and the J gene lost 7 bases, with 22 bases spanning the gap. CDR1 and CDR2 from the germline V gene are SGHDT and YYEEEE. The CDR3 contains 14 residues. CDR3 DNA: TGTGCCGGCGGCACCCTAGCCGGGGGGCATACGCAGTATTTT. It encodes CAGGTLAGGHTQYF.

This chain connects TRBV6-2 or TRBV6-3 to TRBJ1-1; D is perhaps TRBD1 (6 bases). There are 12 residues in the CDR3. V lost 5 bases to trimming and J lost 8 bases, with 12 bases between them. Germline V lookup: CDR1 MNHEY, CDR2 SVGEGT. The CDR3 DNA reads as TGTGCCAGCAGTCCCTACAGGGAGGAAGCTTTCTTT. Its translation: CASSPYREEAFF.